The sequence of this T cell receptor beta chain was determined in a study of molecular identifiers for immune sequencing clone quantification. Study-level findings and limits: Barcode sharing among identical TCR molecules could make large clones appear smaller.

This clonotype came up a few times. Its antigen is not identified. TCRdb re-derived calls from the PCR reads in MiXCR, one entry per CDR3 protein. The table lists 100,000 or so distinct CDR3 sequences, under 40% of them singletons, with 9% to 10% in the top ten. V trimming: 2 bases; J trimming: 0 bases; junction bases outside the gene matches: 3. The CDR3 extends over 16 amino acids. Germline V CDR1 and CDR2: SGHTA, FQGTGA. Sequencing was performed on naive CD8+ T cells from blood, with Jurkat cell RNA spiked in. The subset is: FACS-sorted CD8+CD4-CCR7+CD45RA+ naive T cells. The receptor's source is a human donor in good health. Some libraries in this study had Jurkat cell RNA spiked in. The rearrangement uses TRBV7-3 and TRBJ2-3, with 9 bases identical to TRBD2. CDR3 region: CASSLWLAGSTDTQYF. CDR3 DNA sequence: TGTGCCAGCAGCTTATGGCTAGCGGGAAGCACAGATACGCAGTATTTT.